This T cell receptor beta chain was sequenced in a study of radiation and T cells in renal cell carcinoma. Time point noted: baseline pretreatment blood. The treatment: 15 Gy SBRT to primary tumor, nephrectomy 4 weeks later. Germline CDR1 MNHEY, CDR2 SVGAGI. Trimming removed 2 bases from V and 6 bases from J, with 11 bases in between. The CDR3 totals 14 residues. The repertoire was sequenced with immunoSEQ multiplex PCR; TCRdb's copy has only in-frame clones and lacks some. The sample carries 100,000 to 150,000 clones, 80% to 85% recorded once. This receptor was identified in a woman aged 60-75 years with renal cell carcinoma. This chain links TRBV6-5 with TRBJ1-5; D gene uncertain. The material was blood, obtained from a patient whose treatment included radiotherapy and nephrectomy. CDR3 amino acids: CASSYPEPTQPQHF. In DNA, the CDR3 is TGTGCCAGCAGTTACCCGGAGCCGACTCAGCCCCAGCATTTT.